This entry describes one T cell receptor (beta chain). Germline CDR1 is MNHEY and CDR2 is SMNVEV (reference sequence). The ends were cut back, 3 bases at V and 6 bases at J, with 17 bases in the middle. This CDR3 comprises 16 residues. The record originates from a study of blood T cell repertoires in COVID-19. Seattle cases were enrolled at active infection and followed longitudinally. How the authors handled the data: Quantification of nucleated cells was approximated via reference gene primer amplification. Measured with immunoSEQ multiplex PCR; TCRdb has only the in-frame clones, and not every one. The V and J calls and clone size come from that table; D and trimming were worked out from the DNA. Of more than 250,000 clones in the sample, 88% were seen once.

This chain links TRBV27 with TRBJ2-2, with D possibly TRBD1 on 5 matching bases. The origin of this receptor is a woman aged 25 to 39 with COVID-19, enrolled during active disease. The sequencing sample was made of peripheral blood. CDR3 in amino acids: CASSFGAPALPGELFF. CDR3 bases: TGTGCCAGCAGTTTTGGGGCCCCAGCGTTGCCCGGGGAGCTGTTTTTT.